This T cell receptor (beta chain) was captured in a study of OX40 agonist ivuxolimab in advanced cancers. The wider study: The patients received ivuxolimab by intravenous route every 2 weeks at 0.01 to 10 mg/kg. It was permissible to have had prior anti-PD-1, anti-PD-L1 or anti-CTLA-4 therapy, and approximately 40% had some.

For this clone: Antigen specificity is unknown.

Blood draws occurred at baseline, cycle 4 day 1, and cycle 7 day 1. The repertoire was sequenced with immunoSEQ multiplex PCR; TCRdb's copy has only in-frame clones and lacks some. Seen here are about 87,000 clones, less than 90% observed once, and the top ten hold around 0.84%. CDR3 length equals 14 residues. The germline gives CDR1 SGHRS, CDR2 YFSETQ. Trimming removed 3 bases at V and 4 bases at J, with 12 bases between. Study findings and constraints: Low levels of normalized T-cell clonal expansion also appeared in some nonresponders.

The chain uses TRBV5-1 and TRBJ2-3; D is tentatively TRBD1 or TRBD2 (6 bases each). The source material was CD4+ or CD8+ T cells sorted from blood, sampled in a trial of the OX40 agonist ivuxolimab. This sequence originates from an adult with an advanced solid tumor such as melanoma, head and neck, liver or kidney cancer. The CDR3 loop is CASSSGARADTQYF. The DNA for the CDR3 is TGCGCCAGCAGCTCGGGGGCTCGGGCAGATACGCAGTATTTT.